A selection of T cell receptor beta chains follows, all from one sample in a study of blood T cell repertoires in COVID-19. Only in-frame clones appear in the TCRdb table, and some are missing; sequencing was by immunoSEQ multiplex PCR. The table includes around 140,000 clones, roughly 89% detected once. The sample comprised peripheral blood. The source of these receptors is a human donor in a cohort sampled during active COVID-19. The CDR3 runs from the conserved cysteine through the conserved F or W. The order of the fields is D gene, CDR3 length, V gene, J gene, CDR3 protein. The D gene is left open where the match is weak.

NA	14	TRBV20-1	TRBJ2-7	CSASKGLPDYEQYF
NA	13	TRBV4-2	TRBJ2-5	CASSPDSTETQYF
TRBD1	15	TRBV5-1	TRBJ1-2	CASSLTRTGGDGYTF
TRBD1	17	TRBV18	TRBJ2-3	CASSPTRQGVITDTQYF
NA	15	TRBV7-2	TRBJ2-3	CASSHGLGSTDTQYF
TRBD2	15	TRBV6-4	TRBJ2-3	CASSAASGVEDTQYF
TRBD2	16	TRBV2	TRBJ2-1	CASSEEGLAGGDEQFF
TRBD2	11	TRBV20-1	TRBJ2-7	CSALAGYEQYF
NA	15	TRBV4-3	TRBJ1-2	CASSQDGRGRYGYTF
NA	13	TRBV19	TRBJ2-5	CASKSQGMETQYF
NA	14	TRBV7-8	TRBJ2-3	CASSARYGTDTQYF
TRBD1	15	TRBV20-1	TRBJ1-1	CSASLTNRGRTEAFF
NA	13	TRBV21-1	TRBJ2-5	CARSSRLSETQYF
TRBD1	16	TRBV5-6	TRBJ2-2	CASSLVQGAVNGELFF
NA	13	TRBV5-1	TRBJ1-5	CASSSTGGQPQHF
TRBD1	15	TRBV10-1	TRBJ2-1	CASSPPGQGYNEQFF
TRBD1	17	TRBV11-2	TRBJ2-2	CASSLVRDRDRTGELFF
NA	15	TRBV10-1	TRBJ2-5	CASSESLGPQETQYF
TRBD1	18	TRBV5-1	TRBJ2-1	CASSLEGASGPTYNEQFF
NA	16	TRBV7-2	TRBJ2-2	CASSARWTANTGELFF
NA	14	TRBV19	TRBJ2-7	CASSVQGGPYEQYF
TRBD1	16	TRBV18	TRBJ1-5	CASSPTGEDSNQPQHF
NA	16	TRBV7-9	TRBJ1-6	CASSSKQGPYNSPLHF
NA	15	TRBV3-1/TRBV3-2	TRBJ2-7	CASSQRDLQLYEQYF
TRBD1	14	TRBV5-1	TRBJ1-2	CASSPRDSYYGYTF
TRBD2	16	TRBV3-1/TRBV3-2	TRBJ2-1	CASSQKRGAAYNEQFF
TRBD1	16	TRBV7-3	TRBJ1-6	CASSPMGGQGGSPLHF
NA	15	TRBV20-1	TRBJ1-3	CSAIDQGRSGNTIYF
NA	16	TRBV5-1	TRBJ1-4	CASSLVVGATNEKLFF
NA	12	TRBV6-6	TRBJ1-1	CASSYSVREAFF
TRBD1	16	TRBV6-2/TRBV6-3	TRBJ1-3	CASSRPGQGNGNTIYF
NA	15	TRBV27	TRBJ2-1	CASSLTESSYNEQFF
NA	14	TRBV2	TRBJ1-3	CASSESGPGNTIYF
TRBD1	14	TRBV7-2	TRBJ1-1	CASSLSRQGPEAFF
NA	14	TRBV19	TRBJ2-7	CASSILQVPYEQYF